What follows are 16 T cell receptor beta chains derived from one specimen sequenced in a study of T cell repertoires in cytomegalovirus infection. TCRdb independently ran MiXCR on the reads; one entry per CDR3 protein. The sample lists 400,000 to 600,000 distinct CDR3 sequences, 42% seen once, with about two fifths in the top ten. No antigen has been assigned to these receptors. The material sequenced was cultured PBMCs, taken from culture after CMV antigen stimulation. These receptors all come from a human donor in good health (CMV status not recorded). Some clones in this sample may be carry-over from other donors' samples.

The chain is built from TRBV5-6 and TRBJ2-3, with D maybe TRBD1 (6 bases). Trimming removed 1 base from V and 4 bases from J, with 13 bases in between. The CDR3 extends over 15 amino acids. Germline lookup yields CDR1 SGHDT and CDR2 YYEEEE. The CDR3 nucleotides are TGTGCCAGCAGCTTGTATTTCGCAGGGGCAGATACGCAGTATTTT. Translating it yields CASSLYFAGADTQYF.

This clonotype turned up a few times. The rearrangement joins TRBV12-3 or TRBV12-4 to TRBJ1-2, with D uncertain. V lost 2 bases and J 4 bases, leaving 8 bases between the germline ends. The CDR3 has 13 residues. This CDR3 is CASSLFQTYGYTF. CDR3 coding DNA: TGTGCCAGCAGTTTATTCCAGACCTATGGCTACACCTTC.

This clonotype turned up a few times. CDR3: CASRTSTAGYGYTF. CDR3 coding DNA: TGTGCCAGCAGGACCTCGACCGCAGGTTATGGCTACACCTTC. V and J are TRBV28 and TRBJ1-2; D gene ambiguous. From germline, CDR1 is MDHEN and CDR2 SYDVKM. CDR3 length equals 14 residues. The germline V and J ends were trimmed by 6 bases and 5 bases, with 16 bases remaining between them.

The CDR3 sequence is CASSSDFGPSDTQYF. The CDR3 DNA reads as TGTGCCAGCAGCTCCGACTTCGGGCCGTCAGATACGCAGTATTTT. The chain has TRBV12-3 or TRBV12-4 and TRBJ2-3, with unresolved D. The CDR3 spans 15 residues. The ends were cut back, 6 bases at V and 4 bases at J, with 17 bases in the middle.

This clonotype turned up a few times. The CDR3 DNA follows: TGTGCCAGCAGCCAAGATAGGCCGGCCACAGATACGCAGTATTTT. This translates into CASSQDRPATDTQYF. The rearrangement links TRBV4-2 to TRBJ2-3; D unclear. The CDR3 contains 15 residues. In germline, CDR1 is LGHNA, CDR2 YNFKEQ. V lost 0 bases to trimming and J lost 2 bases, with 9 bases between them.

The chain has TRBV7-2 and TRBJ2-5; D gene uncertain. Trimming took off 4 bases at V and 0 bases at J, with 9 bases between the two ends. Germline CDR1 is SGHTA and CDR2 is FQGNSA. This CDR3 comprises 14 residues. The CDR3 DNA reads as TGTGCCAGCAGCTCGACGGTAAACCAAGAGACCCAGTACTTC. Protein sequence: CASSSTVNQETQYF.

This clonotype was counted once. The chain joins TRBV28 to TRBJ1-5; 7 bases align to TRBD1. Trimming cost V 7 bases and J 9 bases; bases outside gene matches: 9. The CDR3 contains 13 residues. The germline V gene encodes CDR1 MDHEN and CDR2 SYDVKM. CDR3 amino acids: CASNPASGGPQHF. The CDR3 region has the DNA TGTGCCAGCAATCCCGCGTCAGGGGGGCCCCAGCATTTT.

This clonotype was observed a handful of times. The rearrangement joins TRBV20-1 to TRBJ2-1, with 7 bases fitting TRBD1. CDR3 length: 14 amino acids. Trimming took 6 bases from V and 8 from J; bases not matched to a gene: 13. Germline V CDR1 and CDR2: DFQATT, SNEGSKA (reference sequence). The CDR3 reads CSAIGKGALDEQFF. The CDR3, as DNA: TGCAGTGCCATAGGGAAGGGGGCACTCGATGAGCAGTTCTTC.

This clonotype was counted a few times. The chain is built from TRBV7-9 and TRBJ1-2; maybe TRBD1 (6 bases). The CDR3 sequence is 17 residues long. Germline assignment: CDR1 SEHNR and CDR2 FQNEAQ (reference sequence). The V end was cut by 0 bases, the J end by 0 bases, with 14 bases between. The CDR3 loop reads CASSLARGDPANYGYTF. As DNA, the CDR3 is TGTGCCAGCAGCTTAGCGAGGGGGGATCCAGCTAACTATGGCTACACCTTC.

This rearrangement joins TRBV12-3 or TRBV12-4 to TRBJ2-5; D call uncertain. Trimming pared 1 base from V and 3 bases from J, leaving 3 bases between. CDR3 length: 12 amino acids. The CDR3 DNA reads as TGTGCCAGCAGTTTAGAGGAAGAGACCCAGTACTTC. Protein sequence: CASSLEEETQYF.

This clonotype was counted between two and nine times. The CDR3, as DNA: TGTGCCTGGAGTGGGATAAGCACTGAAGCTTTCTTT. The encoded protein is CAWSGISTEAFF. The chain employs TRBV30 and TRBJ1-1; D remains ambiguous. V lost 1 base to trimming and J lost 4 bases, with 7 bases between them. Germline-derived CDR1 and CDR2 are GTSNPN and SVGIG (reference sequence). The CDR3 has 12 residues.

CDR3 protein: CASSAQRLFFGSPLHF. The CDR3 nucleotides are TGTGCCAGCAGCGCCCAACGACTCTTTTTTGGATCACCCCTCCACTTT. The chain employs TRBV7-8 and TRBJ1-6; D not certain. Trimming took off 5 bases at V and 10 bases at J, with 21 bases between the two ends. The CDR3 sequence is 16 residues long. From germline, CDR1 is SGHVS and CDR2 FQNEAQ.

The chain couples TRBV7-8 to TRBJ1-4, with no clear D. V was shortened by 5 bases and J by 2 bases, with 9 bases between the two germline ends. This CDR3 is 14 amino acids long. CDR1 and CDR2 (germline): SGHVS, FQNEAQ. CDR3 sequence reads: CASSLRLTNEKLFF. The CDR3 bases are TGTGCCAGCAGCCTCAGGCTCACTAATGAAAAACTGTTTTTT.

The rearrangement uses TRBV5-1 and TRBJ1-1, with D perhaps TRBD1 (5 bases). This CDR3 region has 14 residues. V shed 1 base and J shed 4 bases, with 11 bases lying between them. Germline V gene sequence: CDR1 SGHRS, CDR2 YFSETQ. CDR3 loop: CASSLWAGGTEAFF. The CDR3 DNA reads as TGCGCCAGCAGCTTGTGGGCCGGGGGCACTGAAGCTTTCTTT. The variable domain in full, with the rest retrieved from reference TRBV5-1 and TRBJ1-1, is KAGVTQTPRYLIKTRGQQVTLSCSPISGHRSVSWYQQTPGQGLQFLFEYFSETQRNKGNFPGRFSGRQFSNSRSEMNVSTLELGDSALYLCASSLWAGGTEAFFGQGTRLTVV.

The CDR3 sequence is CASSQTPGQIYGYTF. The DNA for the CDR3 is TGTGCCAGCAGCCAGACGCCGGGACAGATTTATGGCTACACCTTC. The chain employs TRBV14 and TRBJ1-2; TRBD1 agrees at 7 bases. With V trimmed by 3 bases and J by 5 bases, 9 bases remained unmatched. Germline V lookup: CDR1 SGHDN, CDR2 FVKESK. The CDR3 covers 15 residues.

CDR3 sequence: CASSYPIGIRLWNEQFF. Here the CDR3 DNA reads TGTGCCAGCAGTTACCCCATCGGTATTAGATTATGGAATGAGCAGTTCTTC. V is TRBV6-2 or TRBV6-3 and J is TRBJ2-1; D not certain. The CDR3 is made up of 17 amino acids. Trimming stripped 2 bases from V and 7 bases from J, with 21 bases between. Germline V gives CDR1 MNHEY, CDR2 SVGEGT.